Sequencing of this TCR beta chain was carried out in a study of T cell responses to AZD1222 COVID-19 vaccine. Study conclusions and caveats: Spike-specific TCR breadth and depth both grew after two AZD1222 doses.

TCRdb keeps only in-frame clones here, not all; method: immunoSEQ multiplex PCR. The data show roughly 70,000 clones, around 85% seen once. CDR1 is SEHNR, CDR2 FQNEAQ, per germline (reference sequence). CDR3 length equals 13 residues. The V segment lost 7 bases and the J segment 3 bases; nucleotides outside the gene matches: 6. To note about this clone: Its antigen is undetermined.

The sequencing here drew on peripheral blood, taken on day 0 of AZD1222 vaccination. The chain links TRBV7-9 to TRBJ2-7, with 7 bases that match TRBD1. The TCR sequence derives from an adult in good health. The CDR3: CASTVDRSYEQYF. CDR3 nucleotide sequence: TGTGCCAGCACCGTGGACAGGAGCTACGAGCAGTACTTC. Filled out from reference TRBV7-9 and TRBJ2-7, the complete variable domain reads DTGVSQNPRHKITKRGQNVTFRCDPISEHNRLYWYRQTLGQGPEFLTYFQNEAQLEKSRLLSDRFSAERPKGSFSTLEIQRTEQGDSAMYLCASTVDRSYEQYFGPGTRLTVT.